One T cell receptor beta chain is described in this entry. The antigen remains unidentified. The CDR3 runs 15 residues. Germline CDR1 is SEHNR and CDR2 is FQNEAQ (reference sequence). Losses at the gene ends were 8 bases for V and 3 bases for J; bases not matched to a gene: 12. This sample stems from a study of shared clonotypes between healthy human individuals. Original analysis: Junction-only sequences produced by ImmunoSEQ had no quality scores, so filtering differed. Assay used: immunoSEQ multiplex PCR; TCRdb lists only in-frame clones, some missing. V, J and clone size are taken as reported in that table, and D and trimming were inferred from the DNA itself. The sample includes about 360,000 clones, over 70% of them seen just once. Study outcomes and limitations: The authors sampled blood alone, and tissue repertoires likely differ. Even with large depth, rarefaction showed that sorted-subset sequencing was incomplete.

J is TRBJ2-7 and V is TRBV7-9; 8 positions agree with TRBD2. The sequencing input was memory CD4+ T cells sorted from blood. As to subset: CD45RA-negative fraction. The TCR originated in a man aged 25-40 years in good health. CDR3 region: CASSYLAGGNYEQYF. The CDR3 bases are TGTGCCAGCTCTTATCTTGCGGGAGGTAACTACGAGCAGTACTTC.